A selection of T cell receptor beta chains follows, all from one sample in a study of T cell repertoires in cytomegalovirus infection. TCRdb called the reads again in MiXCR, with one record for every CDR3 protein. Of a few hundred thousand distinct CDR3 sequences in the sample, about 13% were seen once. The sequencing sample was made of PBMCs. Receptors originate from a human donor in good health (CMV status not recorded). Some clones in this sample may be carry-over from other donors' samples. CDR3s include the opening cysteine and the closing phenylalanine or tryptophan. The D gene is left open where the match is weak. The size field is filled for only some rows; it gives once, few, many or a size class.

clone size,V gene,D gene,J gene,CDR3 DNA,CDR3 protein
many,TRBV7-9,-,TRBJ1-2,TGTGCCAGCAGCTCAATGGGGGGCAAAGGAGGCTACACCTTC,CASSSMGGKGGYTF
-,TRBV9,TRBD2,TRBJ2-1,TGTGCCAGCAGCGGCTCCGTCACTAGCGCCCTGACTTACAATGAGCAGTTCTTC,CASSGSVTSALTYNEQFF
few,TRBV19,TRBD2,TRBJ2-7,TGTGCCAGTAGTATAGAAACTAGCGGGAGGCCGTCCTACGAGCAGTACTTC,CASSIETSGRPSYEQYF
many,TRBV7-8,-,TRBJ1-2,TGTGCCAGCAGCTTTAGCAGGGAGTACTATGGCTACACCTTC,CASSFSREYYGYTF
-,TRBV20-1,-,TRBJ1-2,TGCAGTGCTAGTATGCGACAAAACTATGGCTACACCTTC,CSASMRQNYGYTF
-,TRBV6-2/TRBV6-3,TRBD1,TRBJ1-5,TGTGCCAGCAGTGGGACAGCCCCGATCAATCAGCCCCAGCATTTT,CASSGTAPINQPQHF
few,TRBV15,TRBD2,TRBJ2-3,TGTGCCACCAGCAGACATAAGCTGGGGACTAGCGGGGGCTGGGATACGCAGTATTTT,CATSRHKLGTSGGWDTQYF
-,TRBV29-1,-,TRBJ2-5,TGCAGCGTTGATGATCCACAGACCCAGTACTTC,CSVDDPQTQYF
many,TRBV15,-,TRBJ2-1,TGTGCCACCAGCATGACTAACAATGAGCAGTTCTTC,CATSMTNNEQFF
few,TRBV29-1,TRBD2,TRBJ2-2,TGCAGCGTTGCCCCCGCTAGCGGGAGTAACACCGGGGAGCTGTTTTTT,CSVAPASGSNTGELFF
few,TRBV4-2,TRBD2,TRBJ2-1,TGTGCCAGCAGCCAAGAAGGGGCGGGGGGGCCGGTAGAGCAGTTCTTC,CASSQEGAGGPVEQFF
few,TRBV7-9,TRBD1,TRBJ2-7,TGTGCCAGCAGCTTAGCTTTATTGGGACAGGGAATCTACGAGCAGTACTTC,CASSLALLGQGIYEQYF
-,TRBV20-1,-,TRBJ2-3,TGCAGTGCCAAAGACATACCCACAGATACGCAGTATTTT,CSAKDIPTDTQYF
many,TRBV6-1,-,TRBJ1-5,TGTGCCAGCAATCAGGGTGGAAGACGGGATCAGCCCCAGCATTTT,CASNQGGRRDQPQHF
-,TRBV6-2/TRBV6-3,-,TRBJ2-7,TGTGCCAGCACCCGCGGAGTGGGTTCCTACGAGCAGTACTTC,CASTRGVGSYEQYF
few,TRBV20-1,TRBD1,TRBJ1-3,TGCAGTGCTAGACTTCCGGGACAGGGCGTAAACACCATATATTTT,CSARLPGQGVNTIYF
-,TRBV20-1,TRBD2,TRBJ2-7,TGCAGTGCTAGGGGGACTACCTACTACGAGCAGTACTTC,CSARGTTYYEQYF
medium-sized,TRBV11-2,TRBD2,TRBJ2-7,TGTGCCAGCAGCTTAGGTGGACTAGCGGGGACCTACGAGCAGTACTTC,CASSLGGLAGTYEQYF
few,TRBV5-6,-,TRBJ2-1,TGTGCCAGCAGCTTGGCGTTGATAGCGGATAACAATGAGCAGTTCTTC,CASSLALIADNNEQFF
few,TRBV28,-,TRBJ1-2,TGTGCCAGCAGTTTTCGAACCTATGGCTACACCTTC,CASSFRTYGYTF
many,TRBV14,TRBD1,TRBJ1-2,TGTGCCAGCAGCCCGGGACAGGGGAGAGGCTACACCTTC,CASSPGQGRGYTF
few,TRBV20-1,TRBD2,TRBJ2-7,TGCAGTGCTACCTCGAGGACTAGCGGGAGCAGTTACGAGCAGTACTTC,CSATSRTSGSSYEQYF
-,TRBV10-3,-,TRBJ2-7,TGTGCCATCAGTGAGTCTCGGGGAGGATACGAGCAGTACTTC,CAISESRGGYEQYF
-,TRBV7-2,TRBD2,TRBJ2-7,TGTGCCAGCAGCCGATACTCGGGAGGAGTCTCCTACGAGCAGTACTTC,CASSRYSGGVSYEQYF
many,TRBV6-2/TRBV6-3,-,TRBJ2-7,TGTGCCAGCAGTTACTCGGGCCAGGGTTTAACGTACGAGCAGTACTTC,CASSYSGQGLTYEQYF
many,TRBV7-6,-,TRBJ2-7,TGTGCCAGCAGCTGGTCGCGGGACTACGAGCAGTACTTC,CASSWSRDYEQYF
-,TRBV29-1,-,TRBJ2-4,TGCAGCGTCCTGGAAAACATTCAGTACTTC,CSVLENIQYF
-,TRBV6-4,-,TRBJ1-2,TGTGCCAGCAGTGACTCGGAGGGAACCGCGTCAGATGGCTACACCTTC,CASSDSEGTASDGYTF